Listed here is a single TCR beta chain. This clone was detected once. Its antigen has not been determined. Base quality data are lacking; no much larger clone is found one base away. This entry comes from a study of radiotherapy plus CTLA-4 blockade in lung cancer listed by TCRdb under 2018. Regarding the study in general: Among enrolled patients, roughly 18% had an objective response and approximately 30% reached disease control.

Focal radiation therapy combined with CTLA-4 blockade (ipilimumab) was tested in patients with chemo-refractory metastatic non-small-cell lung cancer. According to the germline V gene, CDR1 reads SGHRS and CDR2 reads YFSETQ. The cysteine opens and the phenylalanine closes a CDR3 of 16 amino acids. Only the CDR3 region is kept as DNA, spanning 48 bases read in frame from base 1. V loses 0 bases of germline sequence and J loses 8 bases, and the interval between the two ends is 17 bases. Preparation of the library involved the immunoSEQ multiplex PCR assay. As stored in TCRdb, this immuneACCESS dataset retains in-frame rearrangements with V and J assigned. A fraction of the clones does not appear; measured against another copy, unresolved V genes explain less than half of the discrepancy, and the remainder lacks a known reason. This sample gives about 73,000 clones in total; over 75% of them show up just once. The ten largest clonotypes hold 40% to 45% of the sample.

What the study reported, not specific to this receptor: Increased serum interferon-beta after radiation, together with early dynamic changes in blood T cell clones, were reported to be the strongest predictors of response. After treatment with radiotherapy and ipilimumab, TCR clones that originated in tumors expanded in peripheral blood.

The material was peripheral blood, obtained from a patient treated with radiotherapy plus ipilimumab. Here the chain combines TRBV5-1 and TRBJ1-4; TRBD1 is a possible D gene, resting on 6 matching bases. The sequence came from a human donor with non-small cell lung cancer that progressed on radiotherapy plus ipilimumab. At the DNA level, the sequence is TGCGCCAGCAGCTTGGGCGGTAACAGGGTAGAGGAAAAACTGTTTTTT. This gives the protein CASSLGGNRVEEKLFF.